Below are 19 T cell receptor beta chains sequenced from a single sample in a study of blood T cell repertoires in COVID-19 (dated by TCRdb to the early 2020s). The receptor library was made with the immunoSEQ multiplex PCR assay. TCRdb re-hosts the immuneACCESS table, in-frame sequences only. Its copies lack some clones; in the studies checked, an unresolved V gene accounts for under half of them, and the cause for the rest is not known. The sample table lists 200,000 to 250,000 clones, approximately 82% of them with a count of one. The ten most abundant clones make up about 12% of the sample. Sequenced: peripheral blood. Receptors originate from a woman aged 40 to 50 with acute or convalescent COVID-19.

Notes on this clone: This specimen includes other DNA sequences encoding the same CDR3. The V gene is TRBV3-1 (or the pseudogene TRBV3-2), the J gene TRBJ1-2, with D perhaps matching TRBD1 (6 bases). This CDR3 is built from 12 residues. Germline V CDR1 and CDR2: LGHDT, YNNKEL (reference sequence). The V end lost 0 bases, the J end lost 7 bases, and 6 bases lay between the germline ends. The DNA of the CDR3 is TGTGCCAGCAGCCAAGACAGGGGTGGCTACACCTTC. Translation: CASSQDRGGYTF.

V and J are TRBV4-2 and TRBJ2-1, with TRBD2 matching 13 bases. Losses at the gene ends were 1 base for V and 7 bases for J; bases not matched to a gene: 7. The germline V gene encodes CDR1 LGHNA and CDR2 YNFKEQ. The CDR3 runs to 17 residues. CDR3 amino acids: CASSQVGLAGEVNEQFF. The DNA for the CDR3 is TGTGCCAGCAGCCAAGTTGGACTAGCGGGAGAAGTAAATGAGCAGTTCTTC.

The V call is TRBV6-5, the J call TRBJ2-1, with TRBD2 matching over 11 bases. V lost 6 bases to trimming and J lost 7 bases; unmatched junction nucleotides: 8. The CDR3 covers 15 residues. The germline gives CDR1 MNHEY, CDR2 SVGAGI. The CDR3 DNA is TGTGCCAGCAGGCAGCTTAGCGGGGGGGGGAATGAGCAGTTCTTC. This gives the protein CASRQLSGGGNEQFF.

V and J are TRBV30 and TRBJ2-2; a weak D match, TRBD1 (6 bases). The CDR3 totals 14 residues. Trimming left V 2 bases short and J 7 bases short, with 14 bases between. CDR1 and CDR2 from the germline V gene are GTSNPN and SVGIG (reference sequence). CDR3 bases: TGTGCCTGGAGTTCCCAGGGGATTGGCGGGGAGCTGTTTTTT. This translates into CAWSSQGIGGELFF.

The chain combines TRBV2 with TRBJ2-1; perhaps TRBD1 as D (5 bases). Germline V gene lookup returns CDR1 SNHLY and CDR2 FYNNEI. V lost 5 bases and J lost 8, with 7 bases in between. CDR3 length: 11 amino acids. CDR3 DNA: TGTGCCAGCAGTTTGACAGATGAGCAGTTCTTC. Protein product: CASSLTDEQFF. The variable domain in full, with the rest retrieved from reference TRBV2 and TRBJ2-1, is EPEVTQTPSHQVTQMGQEVILRCVPISNHLYFYWYRQILGQKVEFLVSFYNNEISEKSEIFDDQFSVERPDGSNFTLKIRSTKLEDSAMYFCASSLTDEQFFGPGTRLTVL.

The table lists this clone with a count of one. The chain recombines TRBV30 with TRBJ2-7; the D gene is possibly TRBD2 (5 bases). This CDR3 is 13 amino acids long. Germline-derived CDR1 and CDR2 are GTSNPN and SVGIG (reference sequence). The CDR3 DNA sequence: TGTGCGGGAGAACCTCGGACCAACTACGAGCAGTACTTC. Protein sequence: CAGEPRTNYEQYF.

The chain recombines TRBV6-5 with TRBJ2-7; TRBD1 aligns across 8 bases. Trimming removed 6 bases from V and 5 bases from J; junction bases left unmatched: 9. The CDR3 has 14 residues. The germline CDR1 and CDR2 sequences are MNHEY and SVGAGI. In nucleotides, the CDR3 is TGTGCCAGCAGCCCCGGACAGGGTATCAACGAGCAGTACTTC. Translated: CASSPGQGINEQYF.

This clone was recorded once. The CDR3 is CASSSGTSGGKGTDTQYF. The CDR3 region has the DNA TGTGCCAGCAGCTCCGGGACTAGCGGGGGGAAAGGCACAGATACGCAGTATTTT. V gene TRBV7-2 combines with J gene TRBJ2-3, with 15 bases fitting TRBD2. The CDR3 totals 18 residues. Germline V gives CDR1 SGHTA, CDR2 FQGNSA. The trim removed 4 bases at V and 1 base at J, leaving 6 bases unmatched.

The J gene is TRBJ1-1, the V gene TRBV7-8, with D possibly TRBD1 on 6 matching bases. The CDR3 consists of 15 residues. Trimming pared 2 bases from V and 1 base from J, leaving 11 bases between. Germline values: CDR1 SGHVS, CDR2 FQNEAQ. The CDR3 is CASSLSGAPNTEAFF. CDR3 bases: TGTGCCAGCAGCTTATCAGGGGCCCCGAACACTGAAGCTTTCTTT. Variable domain in full (rest from reference TRBV7-8 and TRBJ1-1): GAGVSQSPRYKVAKRGQDVALRCDPISGHVSLFWYQQALGQGPEFLTYFQNEAQLDKSGLPSDRFFAERPEGSVSTLKIQRTQQEDSAVYLCASSLSGAPNTEAFFGQGTRLTVV.

The J gene is TRBJ2-1, the V gene TRBV2, with 14 bases that match TRBD2. Germline-derived CDR1 and CDR2 are SNHLY and FYNNEI. Unmatched junction bases numbered 7, after V lost 7 bases and J lost 8 bases. The CDR3 extends over 15 amino acids. In DNA form, the CDR3 reads TGTGCCAGCAAGGGGACTAGCGGGAGCCGGGATGAGCAGTTCTTC. Protein product: CASKGTSGSRDEQFF.

This clone appeared a single time. V and J are TRBV5-8 and TRBJ1-5; D uncertain. The V end lost 2 bases, the J end lost 6 bases, and 9 bases lay between the germline ends. The CDR3 loop spans 13 amino acids. Per germline, CDR1 SGHTS and CDR2 YDEGEE. In DNA, the CDR3 is TGTGCCAGCAGCTTCTCTGATAGTCAGCCCCAGCATTTT. It specifies CASSFSDSQPQHF.

The rearrangement joins TRBV29-1 to TRBJ2-1; TRBD2 aligns across 11 bases. The CDR3 sequence is 16 residues long. J lost 4 bases, V lost 4 bases, and 9 bases had no gene match. CDR1 and CDR2 from the germline V gene are SQVTM and ANQGSEA. The CDR3 nucleotides are TGCAGCGTTGTGGTGCTAGCGGGAGGTCTATACAATGAGCAGTTCTTC. It translates to CSVVVLAGGLYNEQFF.

The chain links TRBV2 to TRBJ1-2; TRBD1 is a possible D gene (6 bases). This CDR3 is built from 13 residues. Per germline, CDR1 SNHLY and CDR2 FYNNEI. The V gene lost 7 bases and the J gene lost 8 bases, with 17 bases spanning the gap. CDR3 nucleotides: TGTGCCAGCATGCCAGCCCAGGGACACGGCTACACCTTC. Protein product: CASMPAQGHGYTF.

In its sample, this clone was seen once. The chain combines TRBV4-2 with TRBJ2-7; TRBD1 agrees at 10 bases. With V trimmed by 4 bases and J by 2 bases, 5 bases remained unmatched. Germline assignment: CDR1 LGHNA and CDR2 YNFKEQ. The CDR3 totals 15 residues. CDR3 region: CASSPRTGGTYEQYF. The DNA for the CDR3 is TGTGCCAGCAGCCCAAGGACAGGGGGAACCTACGAGCAGTACTTC.

This sequence joins TRBV5-1 and TRBJ2-5; maybe TRBD1 (6 bases). The germline gives CDR1 SGHRS, CDR2 YFSETQ. The V end lost 2 bases, the J end lost 4 bases, and 12 bases lay between the germline ends. The CDR3 runs to 14 residues. This CDR3 reads CASSLQGPGETQYF. The CDR3 coding sequence is TGCGCCAGCAGCTTACAGGGTCCGGGAGAGACCCAGTACTTC.

On this clone: The identical CDR3 is also encoded by other nucleotide sequences in the sample. CDR3 DNA sequence: TGCGCCAGCAGCTTGGCCGAGCGATCTAACTATGGCTACACCTTC. It codes for CASSLAERSNYGYTF. The V and J genes are TRBV5-1 and TRBJ1-2; D is unclear. The germline gives CDR1 SGHRS, CDR2 YFSETQ. The CDR3 is 15 residues long. Between the trimmed V and J ends, which lost 0 bases and 0 bases, there was a span of 9 bases.

This clone appeared a few times. This sequence joins TRBV20-1 and TRBJ2-7; a possible D gene is TRBD2 (6 bases). V lost 6 bases, J lost 9 bases, and 15 bases lay in between. This CDR3 has 11 residues. Germline CDR1 and CDR2: DFQATT and SNEGSKA (reference sequence). The CDR3 loop is CSARSGSRQYF. CDR3 DNA sequence: TGCAGTGCCCGTAGCGGCAGCCGGCAGTACTTC.

The chain combines TRBV27 with TRBJ1-2; 12 bases are shared with TRBD1. CDR1 MNHEY and CDR2 SMNVEV come from the germline V gene (reference sequence). Trimming cost V 7 bases and J 4 bases; bases outside gene matches: 10. This CDR3 region has 16 residues. CDR3 bases: TGTGCCAGCACCGTCCTCGGGACAGGGGGCAGCTATGGCTACACCTTC. This codes for CASTVLGTGGSYGYTF.

This chain joins TRBV4-1 and TRBJ2-7, with 10 bases aligning to TRBD2. Per the germline V gene, CDR1 is MGHRA and CDR2 is YSYEKL. Trimming at V came to 1 base and at J to 0 bases, leaving 3 bases not matched to a gene. This CDR3 is built from 16 residues. This CDR3 reads CASSQGPSGSSYEQYF. The DNA for the CDR3 is TGCGCCAGCAGCCAAGGCCCTAGCGGGAGCTCCTACGAGCAGTACTTC.